This TCR beta chain was captured in a study of PD-L1 blockade in urothelial cancer. Study-level background: Reported median T cell count for blood samples was over 110,000.

Libraries were prepared by immunoSEQ multiplex PCR; TCRdb keeps only in-frame clonotypes and omits some of them. The sample has about 24,000 clones; about 83% are singletons. Germline CDR1 and CDR2: MNHNY and SVGAGI (reference sequence). The CDR3 has 14 amino acids. V lost 0 bases and J lost 4, with 7 bases in between. The sequencing used PBMCs, collected around atezolizumab (anti-PD-L1) treatment. This TCR was recovered from a man aged 45-65 years with urothelial cancer. The chain recombines TRBV6-6 with TRBJ2-1, with D unresolved. Here the CDR3 reads CASSYSRVYNEQFF. The CDR3 DNA sequence: TGTGCCAGCAGTTACTCGAGAGTTTACAATGAGCAGTTCTTC.